This entry concerns a single T cell receptor beta chain. TCRdb's table, derived via immunoSEQ multiplex PCR, lists solely in-frame clones and lacks some. This sample lists 150,000 to 200,000 clones; its ten largest clones have under 2.5%. The record originates from a study of control samples from healthy donors and cancer patients. The CDR3 is 13 amino acids. Germline values: CDR1 MNHEY, CDR2 SVGEGT. The V and J ends lost 2 bases and 4 bases respectively, with 8 bases between them. The V gene is TRBV6-2 or TRBV6-3, the J gene TRBJ1-1; D is unclear. The sample taken for sequencing was blood. The clonotype was recovered from a woman aged 30 to 39 in good health. The CDR3 spells CASSYDWGTEAFF. Written as DNA, the CDR3 is TGTGCCAGCAGTTACGACTGGGGCACTGAAGCTTTCTTT.